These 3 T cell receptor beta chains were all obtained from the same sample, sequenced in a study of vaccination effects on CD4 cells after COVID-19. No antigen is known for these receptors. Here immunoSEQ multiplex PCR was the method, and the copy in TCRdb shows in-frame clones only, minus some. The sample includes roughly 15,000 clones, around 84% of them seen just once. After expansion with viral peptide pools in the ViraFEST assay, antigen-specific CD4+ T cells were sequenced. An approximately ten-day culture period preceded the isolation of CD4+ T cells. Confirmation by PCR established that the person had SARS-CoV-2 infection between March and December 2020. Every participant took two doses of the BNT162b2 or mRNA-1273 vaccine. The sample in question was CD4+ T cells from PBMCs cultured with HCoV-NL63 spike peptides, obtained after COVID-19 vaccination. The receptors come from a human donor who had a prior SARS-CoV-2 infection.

The CDR3 DNA sequence: TGTGCCAGCAGTTCCAGCCTCGTTACGCAGTATTTT. This encodes CASSSSLVTQYF. This rearrangement joins TRBV7-2 to TRBJ2-3; no clear D gene. CDR1 is SGHTA and CDR2 is FQGNSA in the germline V gene. This CDR3 region has 12 residues. With 6 bases removed from V and 8 bases from J, the gap between germline ends came to 12 bases.

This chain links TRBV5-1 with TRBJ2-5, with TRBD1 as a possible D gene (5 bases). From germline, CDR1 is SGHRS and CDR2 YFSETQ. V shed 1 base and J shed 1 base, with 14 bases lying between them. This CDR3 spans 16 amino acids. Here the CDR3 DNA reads TGCGCCAGCAGCTTGCGGCAGGGCCGATCCCAAGAGACCCAGTACTTC. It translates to CASSLRQGRSQETQYF.

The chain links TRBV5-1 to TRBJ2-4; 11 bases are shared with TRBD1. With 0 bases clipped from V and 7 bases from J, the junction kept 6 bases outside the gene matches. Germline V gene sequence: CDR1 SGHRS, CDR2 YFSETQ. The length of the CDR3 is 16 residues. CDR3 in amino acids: CASSLEGDRGWNIQYF. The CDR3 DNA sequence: TGCGCCAGCAGCTTGGAAGGGGACAGGGGGTGGAACATTCAGTACTTC.